This T cell receptor beta chain was found in a study of cytomegalovirus exposure and HLA in healthy donors. Study results and limitations: It was found in a later analysis that first-cohort TCR clusters tended to co-occur in the roughly 120 validation repertoires.

Remarks on this clone: No antigen is known for it.

Profiled with immunoSEQ multiplex PCR; TCRdb holds only in-frame clones, not every one. Among about 250,000 clones, around nine tenths were seen once, and the ten largest hold about 3%. The CDR3 totals 11 residues. V lost 2 bases, J lost 10 bases, and 9 bases lay in between. CDR1 is SQVTM, CDR2 ANQGSEA, per germline. This receptor was identified in a man aged 18 to 35 in good health and CMV-seronegative. Sequenced: PBMCs. The chain has TRBV29-1 and TRBJ2-1; D ambiguous. For the CDR3, the DNA is TGCAGCGTTGAACGGTCATTCGAGCAGTTCTTC. Protein product: CSVERSFEQFF.